The 30 T cell receptor beta chains below were found in one sample sequenced in a study of vaccination effects on CD4 cells after COVID-19. Libraries were prepared by immunoSEQ multiplex PCR; TCRdb keeps only in-frame clonotypes and omits some of them. The repertoire holds approximately 28,000 clones, with around 82% as singletons. Antigens for these TCRs are unknown. ViraFEST expansion of antigen-specific CD4+ T cells with viral peptide pools preceded sequencing. A roughly ten-day culture period preceded the isolation of CD4+ T cells. PCR-confirmed SARS-CoV-2 infection occurred in the person between March and December 2020. The sample here was CD4+ T cells from PBMCs cultured with HCoV-NL63 spike peptides, taken before COVID-19 vaccination. The receptor set was obtained from a human donor who had a prior SARS-CoV-2 infection.

By sample share, this clone is medium-sized. V usage is TRBV30 and J usage is TRBJ1-3; D is unresolved. CDR1 is GTSNPN and CDR2 is SVGIG in the germline V gene (reference sequence). The CDR3 extends over 15 amino acids. The germline V and J ends were trimmed by 1 base and 3 bases, with 13 bases remaining between them. CDR3 protein: CAWSDKQFLGNTIYF. For the CDR3, the DNA is TGTGCCTGGAGTGACAAACAGTTTCTTGGAAACACCATATATTTT.

This chain connects TRBV5-5 to TRBJ2-7; 10 bases are shared with TRBD1. The CDR3 loop spans 16 amino acids. In germline, CDR1 is SGHKS, CDR2 YYEKEE (reference sequence). V dropped 4 bases and J dropped 2; count of bases not matched to a gene: 9. The CDR3 bases are TGTGCCAGCAGCACGACCGGGACAGGGGCCACCTACGAGCAGTACTTC. This gives the protein CASSTTGTGATYEQYF.

The DNA of the CDR3 is TGTGCCAGTAGTATGGGGACTAGCGGGAGCAATGAGCAGTTCTTC. This sequence encodes CASSMGTSGSNEQFF. The J gene is TRBJ2-1, the V gene TRBV19; 14 bases are shared with TRBD2. Germline CDR1 reads LNHDA; CDR2 reads SQIVND (reference sequence). The ends lost 3 bases at V and 6 bases at J; junction bases unmatched: 1. The CDR3 contains 15 residues.

V usage is TRBV10-3 and J usage is TRBJ2-1; 8 nucleotides align to TRBD1. Trimming removed 6 bases from V and 6 bases from J; junction bases left unmatched: 10. CDR1 is ENHRY and CDR2 is SYGVKD in the germline V gene. The CDR3 loop spans 15 amino acids. In DNA form, the CDR3 reads TGTGCCATCAGCCCAGACAGGGGAATGAGCAATGAGCAGTTCTTC. This sequence encodes CAISPDRGMSNEQFF.

The genes are TRBV18 and TRBJ1-1; TRBD1 aligns across 7 bases. The V segment lost 6 bases and the J segment 4 bases; nucleotides outside the gene matches: 8. Germline lookup yields CDR1 KGHSH and CDR2 LQKENI. This CDR3 is 14 amino acids long. In nucleotides, the CDR3 is TGTGCCAGCTCCCCCGACAGGGTGGGCACTGAAGCTTTCTTT. This sequence encodes CASSPDRVGTEAFF.

This chain connects TRBV7-9 to TRBJ2-1; either TRBD1 or TRBD2 may supply D (5 bases each). The V gene's germline CDR1 is SEHNR and CDR2 FQNEAQ (reference sequence). Trimming cost V 5 bases and J 5 bases, with 13 bases left between them. The CDR3 runs to 14 residues. The CDR3 DNA reads as TGTGCCAGCAGCCTTACCGGGACCAACAATGAGCAGTTCTTC. This codes for CASSLTGTNNEQFF.

V and J are TRBV19 and TRBJ1-6; possibly TRBD1 for D (5 bases). Germline values: CDR1 LNHDA, CDR2 SQIVND (reference sequence). The CDR3 is 15 residues long. V was cut by 6 bases and J by 7 bases, with 16 bases left in between. The chain's CDR3 is CASSLQGGLNSPLHF. In DNA, the CDR3 is TGTGCCAGTAGCCTCCAGGGCGGTCTGAATTCACCCCTCCACTTT.

This chain joins TRBV6-5 and TRBJ2-7; 9 bases align to TRBD1. The germline gives CDR1 MNHEY, CDR2 SVGAGI. Unmatched junction bases numbered 3, after V lost 0 bases and J lost 0 bases. This CDR3 comprises 16 residues. The DNA for the CDR3 is TGTGCCAGCAGTTACTCCCCACAGGGGGCCTCCTACGAGCAGTACTTC. Protein product: CASSYSPQGASYEQYF.

With regard to this clone: At the DNA level, this CDR3 is encoded by other sequences in the same sample as well. V is TRBV5-1 and J is TRBJ1-2, with TRBD1 identical over 8 bases. V trimming: 4 bases; J trimming: 4 bases; junction bases outside the gene matches: 6. Germline CDR1 is SGHRS and CDR2 is YFSETQ. The CDR3 is 14 residues long. The CDR3 loop reads CASSPGQGSYGYTF. In DNA form, the CDR3 reads TGCGCCAGCAGCCCTGGACAGGGTTCCTATGGCTACACCTTC.

CDR3 sequence reads: CASSQERETDTQYF. CDR3 bases: TGCGCCAGCAGCCAAGAGAGGGAGACAGATACGCAGTATTTT. The chain links TRBV4-1 to TRBJ2-3; D is perhaps TRBD2 (5 bases). The CDR3 sequence is 14 residues long. CDR1 and CDR2 (germline): MGHRA, YSYEKL. V shed 0 bases and J shed 3 bases, with 7 bases lying between them.

V gene TRBV9 combines with J gene TRBJ1-2, with a weak D call TRBD1 (5 bases). Germline CDR1 SGDLS, CDR2 YYNGEE. Trimming took off 0 bases at V and 2 bases at J, with 11 bases between the two ends. CDR3 size: 15 residues. Here the CDR3 reads CASSVAGDLNYGYTF. CDR3 in DNA: TGTGCCAGCAGCGTAGCGGGGGATTTAAACTATGGCTACACCTTC. Using reference TRBV9 and TRBJ1-2 for the parts outside the CDR3, the full variable domain is DSGVTQTPKHLITATGQRVTLRCSPRSGDLSVYWYQQSLDQGLQFLIQYYNGEERAKGNILERFSAQQFPDLHSELNLSSLELGDSALYFCASSVAGDLNYGYTFGSGTRLTVV.

The V call is TRBV7-2, the J call TRBJ2-5; TRBD1 is a possible D gene (6 bases). Trimming stripped 3 bases from V and 7 bases from J, with 12 bases between. The CDR3 is made up of 13 amino acids. CDR1 and CDR2 from the germline V gene are SGHTA and FQGNSA. The CDR3 loop is CASSFGSRGTQYF. Here the CDR3 DNA reads TGTGCCAGCAGCTTTGGGAGCAGGGGGACCCAGTACTTC.

The chain is built from TRBV3-1 (or the pseudogene TRBV3-2) and TRBJ2-3; 12 bases agree with TRBD2. V trimming: 4 bases; J trimming: 5 bases; junction bases outside the gene matches: 7. This CDR3 contains 16 residues. CDR1 and CDR2 (germline): LGHDT, YNNKEL (reference sequence). The CDR3 is CASSRRTSGVGDTQYF. CDR3 DNA sequence: TGTGCCAGCAGCCGAAGGACTAGCGGGGTGGGAGATACGCAGTATTTT.

The CDR3 DNA reads as TGTGCCAGCAGTGAATCCTGGGCTCGGCTGTTCTTC. Encoded protein: CASSESWARLFF. This sequence joins TRBV6-1 and TRBJ2-1; unclear D gene. The length of the CDR3 is 12 residues. Germline assignment: CDR1 MNHNS and CDR2 SASEGT. V shed 2 bases and J shed 15 bases, with 14 bases lying between them.

The sample holds one count of this clone. V usage is TRBV9 and J usage is TRBJ2-1; D may match TRBD1 or TRBD2 (5 bases each). The CDR3 covers 13 residues. With 0 bases removed from V and 15 bases from J, the gap between germline ends came to 16 bases. CDR1 and CDR2 from the germline V gene are SGDLS and YYNGEE. CDR3 region: CASSVASRGVPFF. DNA of the CDR3: TGTGCCAGCAGCGTAGCATCCCGAGGGGTGCCGTTCTTC. Combining the CDR3 with reference TRBV9 and TRBJ2-1 gives the whole variable domain DSGVTQTPKHLITATGQRVTLRCSPRSGDLSVYWYQQSLDQGLQFLIQYYNGEERAKGNILERFSAQQFPDLHSELNLSSLELGDSALYFCASSVASRGVPFFGPGTRLTVL.

This rearrangement joins TRBV11-3 to TRBJ2-7, with a tentative D call TRBD1 (6 bases). The CDR3 sequence is 16 residues long. Trimming removed 3 bases from V and 3 bases from J, with 18 bases in between. CDR1 SGHNT and CDR2 YENEEA come from the germline V gene. In DNA, the CDR3 is TGTGCCAGCAGCTTTCGGTTTTCGGACAGTCACTACGAGCAGTACTTC. The encoded protein is CASSFRFSDSHYEQYF.

The chain joins TRBV11-2 to TRBJ2-1; TRBD1 or TRBD2 may be the D gene (5 bases each). Germline V gene data show CDR1 as SGHAT and CDR2 as FQNNGV. The V and J ends lost 2 bases and 2 bases respectively, with 13 bases between them. The CDR3 loop spans 16 amino acids. CDR3 amino acids: CASSLTVGVTYNEQFF. The CDR3 DNA reads as TGTGCCAGCAGCTTAACCGTGGGGGTTACCTACAATGAGCAGTTCTTC. The entire variable domain, with the rest obtained from reference TRBV11-2 and TRBJ2-1, is as follows: EAGVAQSPRYKIIEKRQSVAFWCNPISGHATLYWYQQILGQGPKLLIQFQNNGVVDDSQLPKDRFSAERLKGVDSTLKIQPAKLEDSAVYLCASSLTVGVTYNEQFFGPGTRLTVL.

The rearrangement joins TRBV7-3 to TRBJ2-1; perhaps TRBD2 as D (5 bases). The V end was cut by 4 bases, the J end by 4 bases, with 11 bases between. The germline V gene has CDR1 SGHTA and CDR2 FQGTGA. The CDR3 is 14 amino acids. The CDR3 spells CASSSGLGYNEQFF. CDR3 in DNA: TGTGCCAGCAGCTCTGGACTCGGTTACAATGAGCAGTTCTTC.

The chain is built from TRBV5-1 and TRBJ2-3; 13 nucleotides agree with TRBD2. Germline-derived CDR1 and CDR2 are SGHRS and YFSETQ. The CDR3 contains 15 residues. J lost 4 bases, V lost 4 bases, and 3 bases had no gene match. This CDR3 reads CASSPGLAGADTQYF. CDR3 bases: TGCGCCAGCAGCCCCGGACTAGCGGGGGCAGATACGCAGTATTTT.

This chain connects TRBV7-2 to TRBJ2-7, with 11 bases lining up with TRBD1. The CDR3 has 14 amino acids. Trimming took 6 bases from V and 3 from J; bases not matched to a gene: 4. Germline lookup yields CDR1 SGHTA and CDR2 FQGNSA. CDR3 amino acids: CASRSGTGGYEQYF. The CDR3 nucleotides read TGTGCCAGCAGGTCCGGGACAGGGGGCTACGAGCAGTACTTC.

This rearrangement joins TRBV18 to TRBJ2-1; 12 bases align to TRBD2. With 3 bases clipped from V and 9 bases from J, the junction kept 15 bases outside the gene matches. The CDR3 is made up of 18 amino acids. The germline V gene encodes CDR1 KGHSH and CDR2 LQKENI. The CDR3 spells CASSPSPLAGGRMSEQFF. The CDR3 DNA is TGTGCCAGCTCACCTAGTCCACTAGCGGGAGGCCGTATGAGTGAGCAGTTCTTC.

This clone was seen a few times. The chain has TRBV21-1 and TRBJ2-7; the table calls TRBD2, which could not be checked here. TRBV21-1 is listed as a pseudogene. The CDR3 is 13 residues long. The CDR3 loop reads CASSKVVRYEQYF. CDR3 DNA sequence: TGTGCCAGCAGCAAAGTTGTGCGCTACGAGCAGTACTTC.

This rearrangement joins TRBV7-6 to TRBJ2-7, with 10 bases aligning to TRBD2. V gave up 0 bases and J gave up 7 bases; unmatched junction bases: 3. This CDR3 contains 14 residues. From germline, CDR1 is SGHVS and CDR2 FNYEAQ. The CDR3 nucleotides are TGTGCCAGCAGCTTAGCGGCACTAGCGGGGGAGCAGTACTTC. As protein: CASSLAALAGEQYF. Full variable domain (rest looked up from reference TRBV7-6 and TRBJ2-7): GAGVSQSPRYKVTKRGQDVALRCDPISGHVSLYWYRQALGQGPEFLTYFNYEAQQDKSGLPNDRFSAERPEGSISTLTIQRTEQRDSAMYRCASSLAALAGEQYFGPGTRLTVT.

The count of this clone is one. The rearrangement joins TRBV5-1 to TRBJ2-3; no reliable D call. The germline CDR1 and CDR2 sequences are SGHRS and YFSETQ. Trimming took off 4 bases at V and 0 bases at J, with 21 bases between the two ends. The CDR3 is 18 residues long. The CDR3: CASSPSPPDITSTDTQYF. The CDR3 DNA reads as TGCGCCAGCAGCCCATCACCTCCCGACATCACTAGCACAGATACGCAGTATTTT.

This chain connects TRBV4-2 to TRBJ2-7, with D perhaps TRBD1 or TRBD2 (5 bases each). Germline-derived CDR1 and CDR2 are LGHNA and YNFKEQ. The CDR3 is 15 residues long. With 4 bases removed from V and 2 bases from J, the gap between germline ends came to 15 bases. As DNA, the CDR3 is TGTGCCAGCAGCCGGGGGAGTCCCAAGACCTACGAGCAGTACTTC. This sequence encodes CASSRGSPKTYEQYF.

This clone was detected a few times. V is TRBV21-1 and J is TRBJ2-4; the table's TRBD1 call for D was not verified on the DNA. TRBV21-1 is marked as a pseudogene. This CDR3 contains 19 residues. The CDR3 region has the DNA TGTGCCAGCAGCAAAGTTTCGACAGGGGGTGTACGGACCAAAAACATTCAGTACTTC. Encoded protein: CASSKVSTGGVRTKNIQYF.

The chain couples TRBV28 to TRBJ2-5, with 9 positions matching TRBD1. V lost 6 bases to trimming and J lost 3 bases; unmatched junction nucleotides: 2. Germline CDR1 reads MDHEN; CDR2 reads SYDVKM. The CDR3 has 13 residues. The CDR3 here is CASSRTGEETQYF. CDR3 nucleotide sequence: TGTGCCAGCAGCCGGACAGGGGAAGAGACCCAGTACTTC.

This clone was found a few times. One junction end does not reproduce the germline sequence, and a read error may be involved. The CDR3 sequence: CASSERGNGCTF. The DNA for the CDR3 is TGTGCCAGCAGTGAACGGGGTAATGGCTGCACCTTC. The rearrangement uses TRBV2 and TRBJ1-2; D gene unclear. The CDR3 extends over 12 amino acids. Germline-derived CDR1 and CDR2 are SNHLY and FYNNEI.

This clone showed up just once. The V gene is TRBV11-1, the J gene TRBJ2-3, with a possible D match to TRBD2 (6 bases). CDR1 is SGHAT and CDR2 is FQDESV in the germline V gene (reference sequence). Deletions cut 4 bases from V and 0 bases from J, with 14 bases between. The CDR3 sequence is 16 residues long. CDR3 nucleotides: TGTGCCAGCAGCTCCCAGGAGCGGGTTAGCACAGATACGCAGTATTTT. The encoded protein is CASSSQERVSTDTQYF.

Points on this clone: One end of the junction fails to match germline, which may point to a read error. The gene calls are TRBV5-6 and TRBJ2-7, with 12 nucleotides matching TRBD1. Germline V gene lookup returns CDR1 SGHDT and CDR2 YYEEEE. This CDR3 is built from 15 residues. The CDR3, as DNA: TGTGCCAGCAGCTTGGTTGGGACAGGGGGCCTCCCAGAGGACTTC. Translation: CASSLVGTGGLPEDF.